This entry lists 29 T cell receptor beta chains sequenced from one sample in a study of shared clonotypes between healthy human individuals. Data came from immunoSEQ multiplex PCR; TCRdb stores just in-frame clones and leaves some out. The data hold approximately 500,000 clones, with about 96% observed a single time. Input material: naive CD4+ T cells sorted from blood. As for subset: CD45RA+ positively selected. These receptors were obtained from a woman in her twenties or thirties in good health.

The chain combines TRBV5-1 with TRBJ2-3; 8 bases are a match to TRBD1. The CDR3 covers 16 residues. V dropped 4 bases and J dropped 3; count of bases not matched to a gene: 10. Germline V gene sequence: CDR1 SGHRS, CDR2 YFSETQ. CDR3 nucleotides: TGCGCCAGCAGCCGACAAGCCCGGACAGGGACAGATACGCAGTATTTT. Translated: CASSRQARTGTDTQYF.

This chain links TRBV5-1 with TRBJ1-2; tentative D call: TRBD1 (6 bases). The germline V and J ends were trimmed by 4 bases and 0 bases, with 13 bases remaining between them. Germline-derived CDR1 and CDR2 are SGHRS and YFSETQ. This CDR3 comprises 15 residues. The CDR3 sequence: CASSQGTIANYGYTF. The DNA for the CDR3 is TGCGCCAGCAGCCAAGGGACAATAGCTAACTATGGCTACACCTTC.

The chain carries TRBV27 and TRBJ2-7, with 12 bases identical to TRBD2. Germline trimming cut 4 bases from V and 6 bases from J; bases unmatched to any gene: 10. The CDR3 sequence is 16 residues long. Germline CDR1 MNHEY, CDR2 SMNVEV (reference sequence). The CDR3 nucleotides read TGTGCCAGCAGTTCCCTAGCGGGAGGGGCTTCTGGCGAGCAGTACTTC. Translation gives CASSSLAGGASGEQYF.

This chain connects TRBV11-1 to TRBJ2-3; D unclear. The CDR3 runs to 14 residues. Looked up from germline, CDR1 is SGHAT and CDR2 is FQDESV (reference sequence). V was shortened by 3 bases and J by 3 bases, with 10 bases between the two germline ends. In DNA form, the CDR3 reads TGTGCCAGCAGCTTGTCCCACGGGACAGATACGCAGTATTTT. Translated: CASSLSHGTDTQYF.

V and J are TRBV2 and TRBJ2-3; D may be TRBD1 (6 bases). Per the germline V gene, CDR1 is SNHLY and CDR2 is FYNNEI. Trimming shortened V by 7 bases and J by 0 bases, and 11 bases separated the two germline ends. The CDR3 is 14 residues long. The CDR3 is CASNYRVSTDTQYF. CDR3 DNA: TGTGCCAGCAACTACAGGGTGAGCACAGATACGCAGTATTTT.

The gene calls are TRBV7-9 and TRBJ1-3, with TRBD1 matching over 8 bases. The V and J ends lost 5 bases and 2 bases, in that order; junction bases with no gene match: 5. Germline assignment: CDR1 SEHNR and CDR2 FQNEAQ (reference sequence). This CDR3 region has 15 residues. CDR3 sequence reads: CASSRQGTAGNTIYF. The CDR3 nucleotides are TGTGCCAGCAGCCGACAGGGGACTGCTGGAAACACCATATATTTT.

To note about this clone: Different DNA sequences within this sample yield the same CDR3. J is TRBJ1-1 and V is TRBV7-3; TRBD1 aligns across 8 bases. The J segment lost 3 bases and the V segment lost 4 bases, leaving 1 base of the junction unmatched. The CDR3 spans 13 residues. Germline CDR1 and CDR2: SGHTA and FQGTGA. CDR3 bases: TGTGCCAGCAGCTCACAGGGGGACACTGAAGCTTTCTTT. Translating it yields CASSSQGDTEAFF. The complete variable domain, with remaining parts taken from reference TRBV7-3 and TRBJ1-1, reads GAGVSQTPSNKVTEKGKYVELRCDPISGHTALYWYRQSLGQGPEFLIYFQGTGAADDSGLPNDRFFAVRPEGSVSTLKIQRTERGDSAVYLCASSSQGDTEAFFGQGTRLTVV.

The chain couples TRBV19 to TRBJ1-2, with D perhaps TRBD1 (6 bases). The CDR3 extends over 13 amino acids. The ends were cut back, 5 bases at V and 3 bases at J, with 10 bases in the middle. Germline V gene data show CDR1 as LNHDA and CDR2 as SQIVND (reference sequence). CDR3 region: CASSEGEDYGYTF. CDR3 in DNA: TGTGCCAGTAGTGAGGGGGAAGACTATGGCTACACCTTC.

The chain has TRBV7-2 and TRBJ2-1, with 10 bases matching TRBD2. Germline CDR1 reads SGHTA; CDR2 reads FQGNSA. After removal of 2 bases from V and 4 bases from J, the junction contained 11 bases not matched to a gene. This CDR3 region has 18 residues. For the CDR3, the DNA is TGTGCCAGCAGCTTAATGGCGGCGGGAGCGGGGGGGTACAATGAGCAGTTCTTC. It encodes CASSLMAAGAGGYNEQFF.

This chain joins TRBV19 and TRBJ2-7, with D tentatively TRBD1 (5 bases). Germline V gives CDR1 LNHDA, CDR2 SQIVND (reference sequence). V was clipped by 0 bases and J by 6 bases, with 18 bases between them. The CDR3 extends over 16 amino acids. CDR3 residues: CASSIEVKRPGIEQYF. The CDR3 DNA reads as TGTGCCAGTAGTATAGAAGTCAAGAGGCCAGGGATCGAGCAGTACTTC.

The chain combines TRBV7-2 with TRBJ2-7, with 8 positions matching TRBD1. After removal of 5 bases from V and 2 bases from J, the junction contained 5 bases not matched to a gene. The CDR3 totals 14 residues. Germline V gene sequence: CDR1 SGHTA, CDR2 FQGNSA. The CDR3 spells CASSPRDRTYEQYF. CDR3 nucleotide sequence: TGTGCCAGCAGCCCTAGGGACAGGACCTACGAGCAGTACTTC.

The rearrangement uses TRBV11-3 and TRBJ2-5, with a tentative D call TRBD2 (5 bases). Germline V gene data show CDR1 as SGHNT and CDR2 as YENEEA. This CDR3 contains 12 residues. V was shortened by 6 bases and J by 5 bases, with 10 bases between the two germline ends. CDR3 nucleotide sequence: TGTGCCAGCAGTTCCAGAGGGGAGACCCAGTACTTC. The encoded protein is CASSSRGETQYF.

This CDR3 reads CAWSVDREIYEQYF. Written as DNA, the CDR3 is TGTGCCTGGAGTGTAGACAGGGAAATTTACGAGCAGTACTTC. The chain couples TRBV30 to TRBJ2-5, with 7 bases aligning to TRBD1. The J call may be wrong; the DNA end is better matched by TRBJ2-7. CDR3 length: 14 residues. From germline, CDR1 is GTSNPN and CDR2 SVGIG (reference sequence).

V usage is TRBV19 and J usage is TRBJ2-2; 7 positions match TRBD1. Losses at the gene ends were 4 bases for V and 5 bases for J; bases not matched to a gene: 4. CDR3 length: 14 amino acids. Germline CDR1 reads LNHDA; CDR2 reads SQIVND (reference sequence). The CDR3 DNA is TGTGCCAGTAGTACCGACAGGGAGACCGGGGAGCTGTTTTTT. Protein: CASSTDRETGELFF.

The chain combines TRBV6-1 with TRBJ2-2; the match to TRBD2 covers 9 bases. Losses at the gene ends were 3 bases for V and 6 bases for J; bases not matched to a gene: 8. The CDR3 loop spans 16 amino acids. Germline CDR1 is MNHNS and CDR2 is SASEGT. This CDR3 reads CASSDAVAGGSGELFF. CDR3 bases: TGTGCCAGCAGTGACGCAGTCGCGGGGGGGTCCGGGGAGCTGTTTTTT.

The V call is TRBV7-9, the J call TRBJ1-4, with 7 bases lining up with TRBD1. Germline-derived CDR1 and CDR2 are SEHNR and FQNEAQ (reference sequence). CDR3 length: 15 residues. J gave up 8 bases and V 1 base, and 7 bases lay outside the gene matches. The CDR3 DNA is TGTGCCAGCAGCTTAGACGGAGGGGGCCGAGAAAAACTGTTTTTT. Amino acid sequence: CASSLDGGGREKLFF.

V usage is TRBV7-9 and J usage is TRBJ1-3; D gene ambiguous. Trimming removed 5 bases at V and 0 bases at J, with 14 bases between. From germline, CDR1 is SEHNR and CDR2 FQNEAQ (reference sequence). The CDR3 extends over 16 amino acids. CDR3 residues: CASSPNRGSSGNTIYF. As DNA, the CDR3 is TGTGCCAGCAGCCCGAATCGGGGAAGCTCTGGAAACACCATATATTTT.

Here the CDR3 reads CSVGAGTANTEAFF. CDR3 in DNA: TGCAGCGTTGGGGCCGGGACAGCGAACACTGAAGCTTTCTTT. V is TRBV29-1 and J is TRBJ1-1; 7 positions match TRBD1. The germline CDR1 and CDR2 sequences are SQVTM and ANQGSEA. After removal of 4 bases from V and 1 base from J, the junction contained 6 bases not matched to a gene. CDR3 length equals 14 residues.

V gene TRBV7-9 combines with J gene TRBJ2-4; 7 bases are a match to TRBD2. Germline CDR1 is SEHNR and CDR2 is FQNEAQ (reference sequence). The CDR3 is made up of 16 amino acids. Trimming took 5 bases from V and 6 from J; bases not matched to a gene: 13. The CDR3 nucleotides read TGTGCCAGCAGCCCCTCCGGACTAGTGGAAGGAAACATTCAGTACTTC. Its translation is CASSPSGLVEGNIQYF.

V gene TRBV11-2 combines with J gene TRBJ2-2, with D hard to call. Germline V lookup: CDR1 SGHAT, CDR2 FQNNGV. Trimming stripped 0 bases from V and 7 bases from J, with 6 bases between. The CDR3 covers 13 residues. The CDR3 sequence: CASSLDTFGELFF. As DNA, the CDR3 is TGTGCCAGCAGCTTAGATACGTTCGGGGAGCTGTTTTTT.

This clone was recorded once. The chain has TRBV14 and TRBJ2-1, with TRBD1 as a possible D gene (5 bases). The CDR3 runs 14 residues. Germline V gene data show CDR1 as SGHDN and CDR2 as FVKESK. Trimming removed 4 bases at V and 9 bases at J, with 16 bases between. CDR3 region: CASSLHVGASEQFF. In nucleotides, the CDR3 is TGTGCCAGCAGCCTTCACGTTGGGGCGTCTGAGCAGTTCTTC.

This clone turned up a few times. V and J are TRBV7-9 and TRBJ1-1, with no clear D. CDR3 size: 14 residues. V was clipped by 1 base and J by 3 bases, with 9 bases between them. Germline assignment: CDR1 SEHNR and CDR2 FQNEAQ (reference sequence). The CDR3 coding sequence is TGTGCCAGCAGCTTAGAATCCGGGTACACTGAAGCTTTCTTT. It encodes CASSLESGYTEAFF.

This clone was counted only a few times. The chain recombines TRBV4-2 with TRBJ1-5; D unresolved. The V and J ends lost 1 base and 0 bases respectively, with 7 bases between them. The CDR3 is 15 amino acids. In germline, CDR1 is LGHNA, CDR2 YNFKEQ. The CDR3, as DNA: TGTGCCAGCAGCCAAGGCGCAGATAGCAATCAGCCCCAGCATTTT. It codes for CASSQGADSNQPQHF.

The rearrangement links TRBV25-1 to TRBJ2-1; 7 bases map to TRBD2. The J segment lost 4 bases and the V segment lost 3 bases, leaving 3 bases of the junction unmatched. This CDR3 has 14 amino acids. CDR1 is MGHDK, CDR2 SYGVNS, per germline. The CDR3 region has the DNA TGTGCCAGCAGTGATAGGACTAGGTACAATGAGCAGTTCTTC. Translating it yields CASSDRTRYNEQFF.

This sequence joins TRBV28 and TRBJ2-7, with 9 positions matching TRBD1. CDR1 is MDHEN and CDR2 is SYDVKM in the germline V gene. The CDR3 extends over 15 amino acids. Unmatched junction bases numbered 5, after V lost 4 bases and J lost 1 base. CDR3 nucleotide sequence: TGTGCCAGCAGTTCCGGGACAGGGATTTCCTACGAGCAGTACTTC. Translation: CASSSGTGISYEQYF.

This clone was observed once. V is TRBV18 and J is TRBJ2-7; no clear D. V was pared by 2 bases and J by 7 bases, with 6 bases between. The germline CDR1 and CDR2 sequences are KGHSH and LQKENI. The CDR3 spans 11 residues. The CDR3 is CASSPLHEQYF. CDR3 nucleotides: TGTGCCAGCTCACCATTACATGAGCAGTACTTC.

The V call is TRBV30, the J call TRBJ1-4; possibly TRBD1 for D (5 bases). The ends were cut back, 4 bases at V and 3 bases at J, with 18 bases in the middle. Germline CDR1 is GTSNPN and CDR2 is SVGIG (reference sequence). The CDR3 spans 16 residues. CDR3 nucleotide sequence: TGTGCCTGGACCCGGGACCTCCGCCTGCCTAATGAAAAACTGTTTTTT. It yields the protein CAWTRDLRLPNEKLFF.

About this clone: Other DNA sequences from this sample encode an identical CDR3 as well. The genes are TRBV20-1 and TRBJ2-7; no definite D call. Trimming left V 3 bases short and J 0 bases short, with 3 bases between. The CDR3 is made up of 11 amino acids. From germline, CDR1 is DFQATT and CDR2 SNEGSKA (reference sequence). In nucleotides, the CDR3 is TGCAGTGCTAGTATCTCCTACGAGCAGTACTTC. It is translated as CSASISYEQYF.

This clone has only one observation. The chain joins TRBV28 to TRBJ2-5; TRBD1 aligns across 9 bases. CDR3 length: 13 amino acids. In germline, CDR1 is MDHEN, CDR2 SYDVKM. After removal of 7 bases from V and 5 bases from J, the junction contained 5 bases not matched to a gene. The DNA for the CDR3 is TGTGCCAGCATGACAGGGGGTATGGAGACCCAGTACTTC. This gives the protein CASMTGGMETQYF.